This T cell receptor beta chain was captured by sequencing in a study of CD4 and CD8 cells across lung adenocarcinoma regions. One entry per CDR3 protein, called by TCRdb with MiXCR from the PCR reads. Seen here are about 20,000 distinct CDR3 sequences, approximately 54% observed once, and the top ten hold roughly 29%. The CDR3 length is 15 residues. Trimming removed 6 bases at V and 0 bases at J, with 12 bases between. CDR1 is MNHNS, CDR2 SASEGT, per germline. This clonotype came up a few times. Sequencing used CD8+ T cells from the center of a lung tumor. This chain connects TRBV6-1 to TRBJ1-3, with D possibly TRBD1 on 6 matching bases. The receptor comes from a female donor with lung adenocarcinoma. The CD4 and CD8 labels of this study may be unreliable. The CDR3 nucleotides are TGTGCCAGCAGCCCTACAGGGAGCTCTGGAAACACCATATATTTT. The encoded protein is CASSPTGSSGNTIYF.